This TCR beta chain was recorded in a study of response to subunit inactivated influenza vaccine (dated by TCRdb to 2016 to 2019). Some background on the complete study: To follow how T cells responded to a trivalent subunit inactivated influenza vaccine, the researchers relied on deep quantitative profiling of the T cell receptor repertoire.

The library was prepared using RT-PCR. The sequencer was an Illumina HiSeq 2500. TCRdb passed the public sequencing reads through fastp at Q25 and MiXCR, retaining productive beta sequences. Rows with a matching CDR3 protein are joined into one entry that keeps the most common DNA and genes. The sample yields 710,000 or so distinct CDR3 sequences; roughly 14% were counted once. Under 14% of the sample rests with the top ten. The germline V gene provides CDR1 ENHRY and CDR2 SYGVKD. The V end gives up 8 bases and the J end 6 bases, leaving 9 bases in the junction not matched to a gene. The CDR3, from cysteine to phenylalanine, totals 13 residues. Only the CDR3 region is kept as DNA, spanning 39 bases read in frame from base 1. This clonotype turned up a few times. It has no known antigen specificity. There are no base qualities to consult, and no much larger clone falls within one base. Points the paper makes about the study in general: The authors proposed that each seasonal influenza vaccination may bring in only a limited number of new T cells.

This chain joins TRBV10-3 to TRBJ2-7; 8 of the junction bases match TRBD1. This TCR came from a man aged 50 or older who received an inactivated influenza vaccine. Donor details come from another sample of the same person, matched by shared clones. The material was PBMCs from blood, obtained roughly 12 days after vaccination. The DNA sequence is as follows: TGTGCCATCGGGCTGGACAGGGCAGGCGAGCAGTACTTC. It translates to CAIGLDRAGEQYF.